These T cell receptor beta chains were read from a single sample in a study of graft-versus-host responses after intestinal transplantation. Clones were read by immunoSEQ multiplex PCR, and TCRdb kept only the in-frame ones, dropping some. Among tens of thousands of clones listed, roughly 90% were seen once. The material was PBMCs, obtained 98 days after intestinal transplantation. These receptor sequences come from a human patient who received an intestinal transplant, so some T cells may come from the graft donor. Both conserved end residues are part of each CDR3. A D gene is named only where the DNA matches it firmly. Clone size is stated in some rows and not others, as once, few, many or a class when expanded.

j_call clone_size v_call d_call cdr3_nt cdr3_aa
TRBJ2-1 NA TRBV5-1 TRBD1 TGCGCCAGCGCCGACAGGGGCTCCTACAATGAGCAGTTCTTC CASADRGSYNEQFF
TRBJ2-1 NA TRBV5-5 TRBD2 TGTGCCAGCAGCATTAGCGGGGACTACAATGAGCAGTTCTTC CASSISGDYNEQFF
TRBJ2-3 NA TRBV4-2 NA TGTGCCAGCAGCCAAGAGGGGGCGCCGTTGACAGATACGCAGTATTTT CASSQEGAPLTDTQYF
TRBJ1-2 NA TRBV19 TRBD1 TGTGCCAGTAGTATAGGGGGACAGCCCCAAAGGGGCTACACCTTC CASSIGGQPQRGYTF
TRBJ1-1 NA TRBV2 NA TGTGCCAGCAGTGATGGTAGGTTGAACACTGAAGCTTTCTTT CASSDGRLNTEAFF
TRBJ2-5 NA TRBV6-5 NA TGTGCCAGCAGTTACTATGGCAGGGACGAGACCCAGTACTTC CASSYYGRDETQYF
TRBJ2-5 NA TRBV6-1 NA TGTGCCAGCAGTGAAGCTCGACAAAGACAAGAGACCCAGTACTTC CASSEARQRQETQYF
TRBJ1-2 few TRBV6-1 NA TGTGCCAGCAGTGAAGCGGTTACAGTGAACTATGGCTACACCTTC CASSEAVTVNYGYTF
TRBJ2-2 NA TRBV7-8 TRBD2 TGTGCCAGCAGCTTTGGGGGTCCGGGACTAGCTCTCACCGGGGAGCTGTTTTTT CASSFGGPGLALTGELFF
TRBJ1-5 NA TRBV6-5 NA TGTGCCAGCGGGGAGAGGAATAATCAGCCCCAGCATTTT CASGERNNQPQHF
TRBJ1-1 NA TRBV5-6 NA TGTGCCAGCACCAAGCTGGTCCGGGAATGGAACACTGAAGCTTTCTTT CASTKLVREWNTEAFF
TRBJ1-5 NA TRBV28 NA TGTGCCAGCAGTTTGGGCAGGGGAGGGAATAGCAATCAGCCCCAGCATTTT CASSLGRGGNSNQPQHF
TRBJ1-1 NA TRBV5-1 NA TGCGCCTCAAGGGAGCGGACAGAGAACACTGAAGCTTTCTTT CASRERTENTEAFF
TRBJ2-7 NA TRBV7-6 NA TGTGCCAGCAGCTTTCTGGCAGGACCGTCGGGGGTCTACGAGCAGTACTTC CASSFLAGPSGVYEQYF
TRBJ2-3 NA TRBV14 NA TGTGCCAGCAGCCAAGGGTTGTTAGGTGGAGCAGATACGCAGTATTTT CASSQGLLGGADTQYF
TRBJ2-7 NA TRBV5-6 TRBD2 TGTGCCAGCAGCTTGGCACTAGCGGGGGGGGTCCACGAGCAGTACTTC CASSLALAGGVHEQYF
TRBJ2-2 NA TRBV19 NA TGTGCCAGTAGGGGGACAAGTCACACCGGGGAGCTGTTTTTT CASRGTSHTGELFF
TRBJ2-1 NA TRBV5-6 TRBD2 TGTGCCAGCAGCACCGGGACTAGTTACTACAATGAGCAGTTCTTC CASSTGTSYYNEQFF
TRBJ2-5 NA TRBV6-5 NA TGTGCCAGCAGCCCTGCAGGACCAGAGACCCAGTACTTC CASSPAGPETQYF
TRBJ2-2 NA TRBV10-1 TRBD2 TGCGCCAGCAGTGAGTGGACTAGCGGCACCGGGGAGCTGTTTTTT CASSEWTSGTGELFF
TRBJ2-2 NA TRBV28 TRBD2 TGTGCCAGCAGTCTCCCATCCCGGATAGCGGGAGGGACGGCCGGGGAGCTGTTTTTT CASSLPSRIAGGTAGELFF
TRBJ2-5 once TRBV2 TRBD1 TGTGCCAGCAGCGCCGAAACAACAGGGGGCTCGTTAGAGACCCAGTACTTC CASSAETTGGSLETQYF
TRBJ1-1 NA TRBV7-3 NA TGTGCCAGCAGCCGCCAGAAGAACACTGAAGCTTTCTTT CASSRQKNTEAFF